This TCR beta chain appears in the sequencing data of a study of T-cell memory formation after mild COVID-19. TCRdb re-analysed the 5' RACE reads in MiXCR, keeping a single row per CDR3 protein. The sample lists about 210,000 distinct CDR3 sequences, roughly 30% occurring once. This clonotype was counted between two and nine times. Its antigen remains unknown. The V end lost 1 base, the J end lost 1 base, and 17 bases lay between the germline ends. Germline V gene data show CDR1 as LGHNA and CDR2 as YNFKEQ. The CDR3 totals 17 residues. Study findings and constraints: What remained unconfirmed was the SARS-CoV-2 specificity of second-wave clones peaking on day 37. Contracting CD4+ clones lay largely in CM and EM, with CD8+ ones residing in EMRA. CD4+ bias marked clones expanding day 15 to 37, unlike balanced contracting clones.

The J gene is TRBJ2-7, the V gene TRBV4-2, with D possibly being TRBD1 (6 bases). What was sequenced was PBMCs or a T cell subset sorted from them (not recorded which). The clonotype was recovered from an adult woman who had mild COVID-19 (a few samples of this study predate the infection). Cell type and time point are not known. The CDR3 region is CASSQARGGDQSYEQYF. CDR3 nucleotide sequence: TGTGCCAGCAGCCAAGCTCGAGGGGGAGACCAATCCTACGAGCAGTACTTC.